What follows is one T cell receptor (beta chain) and its context. TCRdb keeps only in-frame clones here, not all; method: immunoSEQ multiplex PCR. Of 65,000 to 90,000 clones listed, almost 85% are singletons. This record belongs to a study of blood T cell repertoires in COVID-19. Study at large: Acute and convalescent COVID-19 specimens originated in the United States, Italy and Spain. PBMCs, B-cell-depleted T cells, or T cells provided the cDNA or gDNA that made up the material.

CDR1 and CDR2 (germline): MNHNS, SASEGT. The CDR3 has 13 residues. Deletions cut 0 bases from V and 6 bases from J, with 5 bases between. The sequence was obtained from a man aged 55-75 years with acute or convalescent COVID-19. Sequencing was performed on peripheral blood. The genes are TRBV6-1 and TRBJ2-2, with D unresolved. CDR3 sequence: CASSEAPSGELFF. DNA of the CDR3: TGTGCCAGCAGTGAAGCCCCGTCCGGGGAGCTGTTTTTT.